A single sample gave rise to the 28 T cell receptor beta chains below, sequenced in a study of CD8 T cells in Susac syndrome. After extraction with the RNeasy kit, roughly 0.5 to 1 ug of the RNA was reverse transcribed using random hexamers. From the immunoSEQ multiplex PCR reads, TCRdb called clonotypes with MiXCR, one entry per CDR3 protein. The sample includes about 200,000 distinct CDR3 sequences, over 90% of them seen just once. What was sequenced was CD4+ T cells from PBMCs. These receptors all come from a human donor with multiple sclerosis.

V usage is TRBV30 and J usage is TRBJ1-1; maybe TRBD1 (6 bases). V lost 2 bases and J 8 bases, leaving 12 bases between the germline ends. The CDR3 consists of 12 residues. Germline V gives CDR1 GTSNPN, CDR2 SVGIG (reference sequence). The CDR3 DNA is TGTGCCTGGAGTTTGGCAGGGGAGGAAGCTTTCTTT. Its protein product is CAWSLAGEEAFF.

Notes on this clonotype: One end of the junction varies from germline; a read error may be responsible. Here the CDR3 DNA reads TGTGCCAGCAGCCAAGTCACTGCGATCAGCCACTTC. The encoded protein is CASSQVTAISHF. J is TRBJ2-5 and V is TRBV3-1; D gene uncertain. The CDR3 consists of 12 residues. Germline V gene lookup returns CDR1 LGHDT and CDR2 YNNKEL (reference sequence).

The J gene is TRBJ2-1, the V gene TRBV7-9, with 7 positions matching TRBD1. This CDR3 spans 15 amino acids. V shed 3 bases, J shed 0 bases, and the junction held 2 bases outside the gene matches. Per germline, CDR1 SEHNR and CDR2 FQNEAQ (reference sequence). The CDR3 reads CASSFRDSSYNEQFF. The CDR3 DNA follows: TGTGCCAGCAGCTTCCGGGACAGCTCCTACAATGAGCAGTTCTTC.

The chain employs TRBV29-1 and TRBJ2-2; D perhaps matches TRBD2 (6 bases). The V gene lost 4 bases and the J gene lost 4 bases, with 10 bases spanning the gap. Germline CDR1 reads SQVTM; CDR2 reads ANQGSEA. The CDR3 sequence is 13 residues long. The chain's CDR3 is CSVVQGGTGELFF. In DNA form, the CDR3 reads TGCAGCGTTGTCCAGGGAGGCACCGGGGAGCTGTTTTTT.

This clonotype came up once. The rearrangement links TRBV3-1 to TRBJ2-7; 9 bases align to TRBD1. The CDR3 extends over 14 amino acids. The V gene end was trimmed by 3 bases and the J gene end by 6 bases; junction bases not matched to a gene: 6. CDR1 is LGHDT and CDR2 is YNNKEL in the germline V gene (reference sequence). This CDR3 reads CASSQGQGPIEQYV. DNA for the CDR3: TGTGCCAGCAGCCAGGGACAGGGTCCCATCGAGCAGTACGTC.

The gene calls are TRBV20-1 and TRBJ2-7; D not resolved. CDR3 size: 13 residues. Per germline, CDR1 DFQATT and CDR2 SNEGSKA (reference sequence). Trimming took off 6 bases at V and 3 bases at J, with 15 bases between the two ends. The CDR3 DNA is TGCAGTGCGTCCAGTTTAGTACTCTACGAGCAGTACTTC. Translated, it gives CSASSLVLYEQYF.

This rearrangement joins TRBV3-1 to TRBJ2-2; TRBD2 matches 8 bases. Trimming cost V 2 bases and J 3 bases; bases outside gene matches: 2. The CDR3 has 15 amino acids. Germline CDR1 is LGHDT and CDR2 is YNNKEL (reference sequence). The CDR3 DNA reads as TGTGCCAGCAGCCAATATAGCGGGGACACCGGGGAGCTGTTTTTT. This sequence encodes CASSQYSGDTGELFF.

This CDR3 is CASSGGVLSSGNTIYF. The CDR3 DNA sequence: TGTGCCAGCAGCGGCGGGGTCCTATCCTCTGGAAACACCATATATTTT. The chain couples TRBV7-9 to TRBJ1-3; D call uncertain. CDR3 length: 16 amino acids. The V gene's germline CDR1 is SEHNR and CDR2 FQNEAQ (reference sequence). V lost 5 bases, J lost 0 bases, and 14 bases lay in between.

The V gene is TRBV20-1, the J gene TRBJ2-1; TRBD1 matches 7 bases. Germline loops: CDR1 DFQATT, CDR2 SNEGSKA (reference sequence). V was clipped by 2 bases and J by 0 bases; unmatched bases: 7. The length of the CDR3 is 16 residues. The CDR3 sequence: CSARPLTGYSYNEQFF. The CDR3 region has the DNA TGCAGTGCTAGACCCTTGACAGGGTACTCCTACAATGAGCAGTTCTTC.

This sequence joins TRBV20-1 and TRBJ1-4, with 9 bases matching TRBD1. The V gene's germline CDR1 is DFQATT and CDR2 SNEGSKA (reference sequence). J lost 8 bases, V lost 3 bases, and 4 bases had no gene match. The CDR3 loop spans 13 amino acids. CDR3 amino acids: CSASDRGLEKLFF. The CDR3, as DNA: TGCAGTGCTAGTGACAGGGGGTTAGAAAAACTGTTTTTT.

J is TRBJ2-7 and V is TRBV3-1; D is ambiguous. This CDR3 contains 14 residues. The V gene's germline CDR1 is LGHDT and CDR2 YNNKEL (reference sequence). V lost 4 bases and J lost 3, with 13 bases in between. DNA of the CDR3: TGTGCCAGCAGCCCGAGGACGGAAAACTACGAGCAGTACTTC. Its protein product is CASSPRTENYEQYF.

The rearrangement uses TRBV6-6 and TRBJ1-2, with D perhaps TRBD1 (5 bases). Trimming stripped 2 bases from V and 4 bases from J, with 8 bases between. Per the germline V gene, CDR1 is MNHNY and CDR2 is SVGAGI (reference sequence). This CDR3 spans 13 amino acids. CDR3 DNA sequence: TGTGCCAGCAGTTACCAAGACAGCTATGGCTACACCTTC. It encodes CASSYQDSYGYTF.

This clonotype was counted once. V is TRBV19 and J is TRBJ1-6; 7 positions agree with TRBD1. This CDR3 has 17 residues. CDR1 is LNHDA, CDR2 SQIVND, per germline (reference sequence). Trimming cost V 3 bases and J 8 bases; bases outside gene matches: 13. CDR3 amino acids: CASSIRMIGGSDSPLHF. CDR3 DNA: TGTGCCAGTAGTATTCGGATGATAGGGGGCTCGGATTCACCCCTCCACTTT.

The chain joins TRBV3-1 to TRBJ1-5, with D possibly TRBD1 on 6 matching bases. Trimming removed 2 bases at V and 6 bases at J, with 14 bases between. Per the germline V gene, CDR1 is LGHDT and CDR2 is YNNKEL (reference sequence). CDR3 length: 15 residues. CDR3 nucleotide sequence: TGTGCCAGCAGCCAATCCAGGGGCTCGTTTCAGCCCCAGCATTTT. It specifies CASSQSRGSFQPQHF.

This clonotype was seen only once. The chain recombines TRBV7-9 with TRBJ2-3; TRBD2 aligns across 10 bases. CDR1 is SEHNR, CDR2 FQNEAQ, per germline (reference sequence). J was trimmed by 7 bases and V by 0 bases; bases with no gene match: 4. CDR3 length equals 15 residues. The CDR3 here is CASSLAASGGYTQYF. CDR3 bases: TGTGCCAGCAGCTTAGCGGCTAGCGGGGGATATACGCAGTATTTT.

CDR3 sequence reads: CATSAGTGDRQETQYF. In DNA form, the CDR3 reads TGTGCCACCAGTGCAGGGACAGGGGATCGGCAAGAGACCCAGTACTTC. The chain joins TRBV24-1 to TRBJ2-5; 10 bases fit TRBD1. This CDR3 region has 16 residues. The J segment lost 2 bases and the V segment lost 5 bases, leaving 7 bases of the junction unmatched. CDR1 KGHDR and CDR2 SFDVKD come from the germline V gene.

This chain connects TRBV29-1 to TRBJ2-5; no clear D gene. Trimming removed 4 bases at V and 5 bases at J, with 11 bases between. The germline V gene has CDR1 SQVTM and CDR2 ANQGSEA. The CDR3 loop spans 12 amino acids. CDR3 region: CSVGYARETQYF. The CDR3 DNA reads TGCAGCGTTGGCTACGCTCGGGAGACCCAGTACTTC.

The chain joins TRBV29-1 to TRBJ1-4; 7 positions match TRBD1. This CDR3 has 17 amino acids. The germline V gene encodes CDR1 SQVTM and CDR2 ANQGSEA. The junction had 13 bases not matched to a gene; V was cut back by 1 base and J by 5 bases. The CDR3 protein is CSVEVRPTGQRNEKLFF. In nucleotides, the CDR3 is TGCAGCGTTGAAGTCCGACCTACGGGACAGCGCAATGAAAAACTGTTTTTT.

The genes are TRBV29-1 and TRBJ2-1, with 11 positions matching TRBD2. CDR1 SQVTM and CDR2 ANQGSEA come from the germline V gene. The CDR3 spans 14 residues. Unmatched junction bases numbered 7, after V lost 5 bases and J lost 7 bases. CDR3 region: CSVQTSGATNEQFF. In DNA form, the CDR3 reads TGCAGCGTTCAGACTAGCGGGGCGACTAATGAGCAGTTCTTC.

V and J are TRBV5-1 and TRBJ2-1; the D gene is possibly TRBD2 (6 bases). Germline CDR1 and CDR2: SGHRS and YFSETQ. V was clipped by 0 bases and J by 4 bases, with 14 bases between them. The CDR3 runs 16 residues. CDR3 residues: CASSLVAGGEYNEQFF. The CDR3, as DNA: TGCGCCAGCAGCTTGGTGGCCGGAGGGGAGTACAATGAGCAGTTCTTC.

This chain connects TRBV19 to TRBJ1-6, with D maybe TRBD1 (6 bases). Germline V lookup: CDR1 LNHDA, CDR2 SQIVND (reference sequence). CDR3 size: 14 residues. The V and J ends lost 6 bases and 5 bases respectively, with 11 bases between them. The CDR3 sequence is CASSRGTNNSPLHF. CDR3 DNA: TGTGCCAGTAGCAGGGGAACTAATAATTCACCCCTCCACTTT.

The chain uses TRBV29-1 and TRBJ1-1; 8 positions agree with TRBD1. This CDR3 contains 13 residues. CDR1 and CDR2 (germline): SQVTM, ANQGSEA. Germline trimming cut 6 bases from V and 3 bases from J; bases unmatched to any gene: 6. CDR3 in DNA: TGCAGCGTCGTGGACAGGGTGCACACTGAAGCTTTCTTT. It encodes CSVVDRVHTEAFF.

The V call is TRBV7-9, the J call TRBJ1-2; D call uncertain. The CDR3 runs to 13 residues. Deletions cut 4 bases from V and 4 bases from J, with 10 bases between. CDR1 and CDR2 (germline): SEHNR, FQNEAQ (reference sequence). The CDR3 sequence: CASSSSEGYGYTF. CDR3 bases: TGTGCCAGCAGCTCCTCGGAGGGCTATGGCTACACCTTC.

Remarks on this clonotype: One end of the junction is discordant with germline, which a read error may explain. The V and J genes are TRBV5-1 and TRBJ2-3; no definite D call. CDR1 is SGHRS and CDR2 is YFSETQ in the germline V gene. The CDR3 is made up of 13 amino acids. For the CDR3, the DNA is TGTGCCAGCAGCTTGACTGGTCCAGATACGCAGTATTTT. This encodes CASSLTGPDTQYF.

This chain joins TRBV10-3 and TRBJ2-1; D may be TRBD1 or TRBD2 (5 bases each). V lost 2 bases and J lost 12, with 14 bases in between. CDR1 and CDR2 (germline): ENHRY, SYGVKD. This CDR3 spans 13 amino acids. The CDR3 reads CAISEPEGTSQFF. Here the CDR3 DNA reads TGTGCCATCAGTGAGCCCGAGGGGACCTCGCAGTTCTTC.

The table lists this clonotype with a count of one. A read error may produce the germline difference seen at one junction end. V is TRBV7-8 and J is TRBJ2-1; either TRBD1 or TRBD2 may supply D (5 bases each). CDR1 SGHVS and CDR2 FQNEAQ come from the germline V gene. This CDR3 spans 15 amino acids. CDR3 protein: CASSLEGTSFNEQFF. The CDR3 DNA reads TGTGCCAGCAGCTTAGAGGGGACCTCCTTCAATGAGCAGTTCTTC.

The chain couples TRBV29-1 to TRBJ1-1, with D possibly matching TRBD1 (5 bases). V gave up 2 bases and J gave up 0 bases, with 13 bases separating them. The CDR3 length is 15 residues. Germline lookup yields CDR1 SQVTM and CDR2 ANQGSEA. The CDR3 DNA reads TGCAGCGTTGAACGGGTGGGGCCGATGAACACTGAAGCTTTCTTT. Protein product: CSVERVGPMNTEAFF.

DNA for the CDR3: TGTGCCAGCAGCTTAATGGCCGGGGATGGCCAGTACTTC. Translating gives CASSLMAGDGQYF. This rearrangement joins TRBV7-3 to TRBJ2-5; tentative D call: TRBD2 (5 bases). Trimming removed 1 base at V and 10 bases at J, with 13 bases between. Germline CDR1 reads SGHTA; CDR2 reads FQGTGA. CDR3 size: 13 residues.